This T cell receptor beta chain was profiled in a study of T cell repertoires in cytomegalovirus infection. Study background: It was recently identified HLA-C-restricted and well-studied HLA-B-restricted CMV epitopes that the study used. Overall study findings and caveats: HLA-C-restricted CMV clonotypes gave the most frequent clonotype in two of eight donors.

This clonotype was observed a few times. What it recognizes is unknown. TCRdb analysed the reads with MiXCR anew, one entry per CDR3 protein. The sample gives 80,000 to 90,000 distinct CDR3 sequences, about 44% of which show up once; just over 90% is in the top ten. Germline V gene data show CDR1 as MNHNS and CDR2 as SASEGT. This CDR3 has 16 residues. Trimming removed 3 bases at V and 0 bases at J, with 15 bases between. The chain recombines TRBV6-1 with TRBJ2-7; D tentatively reads TRBD1 or TRBD2 (6 bases each). Here the sequenced sample was CD8+ T cells from cultured PBMCs, taken from culture after CMV antigen stimulation. This receptor was obtained from a human donor in good health (CMV status not recorded). Some clones in this sample may be carry-over from other donors' samples. Here the CDR3 reads CASSDSGDTSSYEQYF. In DNA form, the CDR3 reads TGTGCCAGCAGTGATTCGGGGGACACTAGCTCCTACGAGCAGTACTTC.